One T cell receptor beta chain is described in this entry. Its antigen remains unknown. Roughly 27 ml of blood was drawn into EDTA tubes. These data are taken from a study of untreated major depressive disorder. TCRdb's table, derived via immunoSEQ multiplex PCR, lists solely in-frame clones and lacks some. The sample lists about 25,000 clones, around 93% occurring once. This CDR3 spans 15 amino acids. Trimming took 7 bases from V and 8 from J, leaving 23 bases between them. CDR1 and CDR2 (germline): MNHNY, SVGAGI (reference sequence). Whole-study findings and limits: Compared with controls, depressed patients showed more TRBV05-01 (Vbeta 5.1) usage in CD4+ T cells. TRBV25-01 and TRBV02-01 followed the flow pattern without significance.

This sequence joins TRBV6-6 and TRBJ1-2; tentatively, D is TRBD1 (6 bases). Sequenced: CD4+ T cells from PBMCs. This sequence was found in a woman aged 30 to 39 with major depressive disorder. The CDR3 sequence is CASIRTEGLEGGYTF. Written as DNA, the CDR3 is TGTGCCAGCATAAGGACAGAAGGCCTCGAGGGGGGCTACACCTTC.